This T cell receptor (beta chain) is drawn from a study of radiotherapy plus CTLA-4 blockade in lung cancer. Germline trimming cut 7 bases from V and 5 bases from J; bases unmatched to any gene: 19. This CDR3 has 18 residues. Germline lookup yields CDR1 SNHLY and CDR2 FYNNEI. Clones were read by immunoSEQ multiplex PCR, and TCRdb kept only the in-frame ones, dropping some. This repertoire shows some 64,000 clones, 70% to 80% found once; its top ten account for about 17%. Sample: peripheral blood, taken from a patient treated with radiotherapy plus ipilimumab. The TCR originated in a human donor with non-small cell lung cancer whose response to radiotherapy plus ipilimumab could not be evaluated. Some clones in this sample may be carry-over from other donors' samples. The V gene is TRBV2, the J gene TRBJ1-5, with TRBD1 matching over 8 bases. The CDR3 coding sequence is TGTGCCAGCACCCACCCCGGCGGACAGGGTATGTATCATCAGCCCCAGCATTTT. Its protein product is CASTHPGGQGMYHQPQHF.